The next 13 T cell receptor beta chains were all read from a single sample in a study of cytomegalovirus exposure and HLA in healthy donors. The PCR used 60 Vbeta and 13 Jbeta primers. Libraries were prepared by immunoSEQ multiplex PCR; TCRdb keeps only in-frame clonotypes and omits some of them. Among over 110,000 clones listed, around 78% were seen once. Sequenced: PBMCs. Every receptor here comes from a woman aged 18-29 years in good health and CMV-seropositive.

This clone has more than one count but fewer than ten. The rearrangement links TRBV10-3 to TRBJ1-1; weak D call: TRBD1 (5 bases). Between the trimmed V and J ends, which lost 3 bases and 1 base, there was a span of 9 bases. The germline V gene encodes CDR1 ENHRY and CDR2 SYGVKD. The CDR3 is 14 residues long. CDR3 sequence reads: CAISDSQGNTEAFF. DNA for the CDR3: TGTGCCATCAGTGATAGTCAGGGGAACACTGAAGCTTTCTTT.

This clone has more than one count but fewer than ten. V and J are TRBV6-5 and TRBJ1-6, with 7 positions matching TRBD1. CDR3 length equals 16 residues. The germline CDR1 and CDR2 sequences are MNHEY and SVGAGI. Trimming cost V 4 bases and J 9 bases; bases outside gene matches: 12. The CDR3 protein is CASSSTGSRLSSPLHF. The CDR3 DNA sequence: TGTGCCAGCAGTTCGACAGGGAGTCGGCTGAGTTCACCCCTCCACTTT.

The V and J genes are TRBV10-3 and TRBJ2-7; D is perhaps TRBD1 (6 bases). V lost 6 bases, J lost 0 bases, and 15 bases lay in between. The germline gives CDR1 ENHRY, CDR2 SYGVKD. The CDR3 is 15 residues long. CDR3 amino acids: CAISARQASSYEQYF. In DNA form, the CDR3 reads TGTGCCATCAGCGCCCGACAGGCTAGCTCCTACGAGCAGTACTTC.

V usage is TRBV6-1 and J usage is TRBJ1-5; the D is unclear. Trimming took off 3 bases at V and 4 bases at J, with 7 bases between the two ends. CDR3 length: 13 amino acids. In germline, CDR1 is MNHNS, CDR2 SASEGT. The CDR3 coding sequence is TGTGCCAGCAGTGACAGACTAAATCAGCCCCAGCATTTT. Translating it yields CASSDRLNQPQHF.

This clone was observed a single time. The CDR3 DNA reads TGTGCCAGCAGCTTCGATTCCGGGTGGGCCCAGTACTTC. Translation: CASSFDSGWAQYF. The rearrangement uses TRBV5-5 and TRBJ2-5; no reliable D call. The germline V gene encodes CDR1 SGHKS and CDR2 YYEKEE (reference sequence). CDR3 length: 13 amino acids. The V and J ends lost 2 bases and 9 bases respectively, with 14 bases between them.

There are a few counts of this clone. This rearrangement joins TRBV30 to TRBJ1-5; 10 bases line up with TRBD1. Germline assignment: CDR1 GTSNPN and CDR2 SVGIG (reference sequence). V lost 0 bases to trimming and J lost 4 bases; unmatched junction nucleotides: 3. The CDR3 is 15 residues long. This CDR3 reads CAWSVGTGANQPQHF. The CDR3 coding sequence is TGTGCCTGGAGTGTCGGGACAGGGGCAAATCAGCCCCAGCATTTT.

For the CDR3, the DNA is TGCAGCGTTGAAGCCCGCCGGGGATTGGGAACAGATACGCAGTATTTT. As protein: CSVEARRGLGTDTQYF. V gene TRBV29-1 combines with J gene TRBJ2-3, with a weak D call TRBD2 (5 bases). V was pared by 1 base and J by 3 bases, with 17 bases between. From germline, CDR1 is SQVTM and CDR2 ANQGSEA. The CDR3 length is 16 residues.

This chain links TRBV2 with TRBJ1-2; 8 nucleotides align to TRBD1. This CDR3 contains 13 residues. J lost 5 bases, V lost 8 bases, and 7 bases had no gene match. The V gene's germline CDR1 is SNHLY and CDR2 FYNNEI. The DNA of the CDR3 is TGTGCCAGCGCGGGGCAGGGGGCGTATGGCTACACCTTC. Its translation is CASAGQGAYGYTF.

This clone has more than one count but fewer than ten. The chain carries TRBV10-3 and TRBJ2-3; 14 positions agree with TRBD2. There are 21 residues in the CDR3. Germline CDR1 ENHRY, CDR2 SYGVKD. The V and J ends lost 7 bases and 0 bases, in that order; junction bases with no gene match: 18. The CDR3, as DNA: TGTGCCATCACCGACAGGACTAGCGGGGGGAAACGACGAAAGAGCACAGATACGCAGTATTTT. Protein sequence: CAITDRTSGGKRRKSTDTQYF.

The chain's CDR3 is CASSYLASVGTDTQYF. The DNA for the CDR3 is TGTGCCAGCAGTTACTTAGCTAGCGTGGGCACAGATACGCAGTATTTT. This chain joins TRBV6-5 and TRBJ2-3; D might be TRBD2 (6 bases). The V end lost 1 base, the J end lost 1 base, and 12 bases lay between the germline ends. Looked up from germline, CDR1 is MNHEY and CDR2 is SVGAGI. CDR3 length: 16 residues.

The J gene is TRBJ1-5, the V gene TRBV28; weak D call: TRBD1 (6 bases). The length of the CDR3 is 17 residues. Germline values: CDR1 MDHEN, CDR2 SYDVKM. Trimming took off 3 bases at V and 3 bases at J, with 18 bases between the two ends. CDR3 amino acids: CASSFKRTEKINQPQHF. The DNA of the CDR3 is TGTGCCAGCAGTTTTAAGAGGACAGAAAAGATCAATCAGCCCCAGCATTTT.

The chain uses TRBV11-2 and TRBJ1-3; possible D gene TRBD1, 6 bases. This CDR3 has 13 amino acids. CDR1 is SGHAT and CDR2 is FQNNGV in the germline V gene. V lost 4 bases, J lost 5 bases, and 9 bases lay in between. CDR3 loop: CASSSRDRNTIYF. As DNA, the CDR3 is TGTGCCAGCAGCTCCCGGGACAGAAACACCATATATTTT.

The chain links TRBV10-1 to TRBJ1-5; the D is unclear. The CDR3 extends over 13 amino acids. CDR1 and CDR2 from the germline V gene are WNHNN and SYGVQD (reference sequence). The germline V and J ends were trimmed by 2 bases and 2 bases, with 4 bases remaining between them. The CDR3 DNA reads TGCGCCAGCAGTGAGGTAGGCAATCAGCCCCAGCATTTT. Its protein product is CASSEVGNQPQHF.